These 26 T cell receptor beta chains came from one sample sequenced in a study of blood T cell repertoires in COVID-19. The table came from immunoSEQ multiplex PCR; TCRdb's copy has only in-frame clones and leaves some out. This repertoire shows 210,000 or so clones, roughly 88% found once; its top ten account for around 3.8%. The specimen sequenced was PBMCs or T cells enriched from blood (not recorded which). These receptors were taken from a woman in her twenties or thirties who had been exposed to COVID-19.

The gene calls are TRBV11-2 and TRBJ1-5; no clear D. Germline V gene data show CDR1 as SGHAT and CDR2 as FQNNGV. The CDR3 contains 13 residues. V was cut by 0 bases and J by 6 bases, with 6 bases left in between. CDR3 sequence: CASSLDLRQPQHF. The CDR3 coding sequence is TGTGCCAGCAGCTTAGATCTCCGTCAGCCCCAGCATTTT.

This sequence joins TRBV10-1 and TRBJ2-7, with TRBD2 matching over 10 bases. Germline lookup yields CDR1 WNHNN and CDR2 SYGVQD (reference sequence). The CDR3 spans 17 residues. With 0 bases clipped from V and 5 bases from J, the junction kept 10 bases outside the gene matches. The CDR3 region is CASSESKALAGVDEQYF. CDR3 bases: TGCGCCAGCAGTGAGTCGAAGGCTCTAGCGGGAGTGGACGAGCAGTACTTC.

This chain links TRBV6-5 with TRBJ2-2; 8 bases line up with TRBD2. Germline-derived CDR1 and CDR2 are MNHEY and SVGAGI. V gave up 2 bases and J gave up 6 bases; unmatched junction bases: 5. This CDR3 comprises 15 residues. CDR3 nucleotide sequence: TGTGCCAGCAGTTACGGACGCGGGAGGTCCGGGGAGCTGTTTTTT. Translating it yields CASSYGRGRSGELFF.

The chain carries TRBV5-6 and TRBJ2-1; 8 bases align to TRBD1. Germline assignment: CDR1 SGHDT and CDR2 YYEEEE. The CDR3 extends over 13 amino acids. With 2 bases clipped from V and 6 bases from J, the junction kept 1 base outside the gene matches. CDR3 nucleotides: TGTGCCAGCAGCTTCAGGGGGCGCAATGAGCAGTTCTTC. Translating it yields CASSFRGRNEQFF.

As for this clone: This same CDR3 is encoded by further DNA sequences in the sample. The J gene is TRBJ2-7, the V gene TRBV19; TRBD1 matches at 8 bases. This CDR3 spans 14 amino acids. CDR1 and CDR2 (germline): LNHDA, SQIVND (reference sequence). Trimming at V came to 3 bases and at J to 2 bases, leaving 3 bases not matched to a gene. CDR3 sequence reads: CASSIQGAPYEQYF. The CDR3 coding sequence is TGTGCCAGTAGTATTCAGGGGGCTCCCTACGAGCAGTACTTC.

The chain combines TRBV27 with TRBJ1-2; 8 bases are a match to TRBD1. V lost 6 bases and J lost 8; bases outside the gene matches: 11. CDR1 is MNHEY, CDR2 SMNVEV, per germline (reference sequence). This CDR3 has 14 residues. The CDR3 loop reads CASRNADRVKGYTF. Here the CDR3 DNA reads TGTGCCAGCAGGAACGCGGACAGGGTAAAAGGCTACACCTTC.

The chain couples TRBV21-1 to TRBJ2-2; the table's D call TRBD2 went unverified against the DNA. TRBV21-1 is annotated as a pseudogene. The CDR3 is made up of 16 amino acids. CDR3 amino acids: CASSKPGVTNTGELFF. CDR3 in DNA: TGTGCCAGCAGCAAACCCGGGGTAACGAACACCGGGGAGCTGTTTTTT.

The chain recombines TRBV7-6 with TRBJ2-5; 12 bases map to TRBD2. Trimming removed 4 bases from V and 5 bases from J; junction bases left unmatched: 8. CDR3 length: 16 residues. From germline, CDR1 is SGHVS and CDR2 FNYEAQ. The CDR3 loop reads CASSSPSGRAAETQYF. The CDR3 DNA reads TGTGCCAGCAGCTCGCCTAGCGGGAGGGCCGCCGAGACCCAGTACTTC.

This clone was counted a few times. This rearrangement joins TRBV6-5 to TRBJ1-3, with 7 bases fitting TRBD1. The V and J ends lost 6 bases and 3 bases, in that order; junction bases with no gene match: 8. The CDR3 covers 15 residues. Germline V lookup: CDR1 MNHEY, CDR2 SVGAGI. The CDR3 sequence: CASSRGTDGGNTIYF. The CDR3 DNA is TGTGCCAGCAGCCGTGGGACAGACGGTGGAAACACCATATATTTT.

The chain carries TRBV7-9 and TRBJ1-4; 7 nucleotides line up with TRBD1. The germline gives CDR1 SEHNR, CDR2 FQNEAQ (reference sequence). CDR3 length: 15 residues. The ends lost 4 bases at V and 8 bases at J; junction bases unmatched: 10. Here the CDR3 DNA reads TGTGCCAGCAGCTCCAGACAGGGATACGGCGAAAAACTGTTTTTT. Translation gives CASSSRQGYGEKLFF.

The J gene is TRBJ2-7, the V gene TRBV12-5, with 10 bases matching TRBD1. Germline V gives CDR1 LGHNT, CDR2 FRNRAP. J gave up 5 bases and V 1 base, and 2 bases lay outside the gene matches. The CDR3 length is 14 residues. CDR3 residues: CASGLGDRGHEQYF. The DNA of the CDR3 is TGTGCTAGTGGTTTGGGGGACAGGGGACACGAGCAGTACTTC.

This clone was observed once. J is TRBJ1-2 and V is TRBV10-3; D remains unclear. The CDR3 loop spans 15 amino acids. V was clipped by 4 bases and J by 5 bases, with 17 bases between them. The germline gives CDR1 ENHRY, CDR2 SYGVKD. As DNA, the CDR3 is TGTGCCATCAGTGCTGAGACGGCCGCGGGATATGGCTACACCTTC. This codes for CAISAETAAGYGYTF.

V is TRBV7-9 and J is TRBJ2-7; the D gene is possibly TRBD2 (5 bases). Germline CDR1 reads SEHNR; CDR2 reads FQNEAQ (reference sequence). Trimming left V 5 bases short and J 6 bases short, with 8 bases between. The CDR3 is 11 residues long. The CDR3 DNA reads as TGTGCCAGCAGCGTAAGCGGCGAGCAGTACTTC. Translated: CASSVSGEQYF. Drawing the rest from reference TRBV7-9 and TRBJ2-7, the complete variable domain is DTGVSQNPRHKITKRGQNVTFRCDPISEHNRLYWYRQTLGQGPEFLTYFQNEAQLEKSRLLSDRFSAERPKGSFSTLEIQRTEQGDSAMYLCASSVSGEQYFGPGTRLTVT.

CDR3 DNA: TGTGCCAGCAGCAAATCAGGGGGCGGTAGGAGCTCCTACAATGAGCAGTTCTTC. It encodes CASSKSGGGRSSYNEQFF. The chain combines TRBV21-1 with TRBJ2-1; the table's D call of TRBD1 was not tested on the DNA. TRBV21-1 is deemed a pseudogene. The CDR3 is 18 residues long.

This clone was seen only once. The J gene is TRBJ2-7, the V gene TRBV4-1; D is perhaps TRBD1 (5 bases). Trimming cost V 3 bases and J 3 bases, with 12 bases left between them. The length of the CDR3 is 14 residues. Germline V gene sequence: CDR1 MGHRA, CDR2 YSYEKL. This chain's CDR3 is CASSQNQGSYEQYF. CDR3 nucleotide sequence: TGCGCCAGCAGCCAGAACCAGGGAAGCTACGAGCAGTACTTC.

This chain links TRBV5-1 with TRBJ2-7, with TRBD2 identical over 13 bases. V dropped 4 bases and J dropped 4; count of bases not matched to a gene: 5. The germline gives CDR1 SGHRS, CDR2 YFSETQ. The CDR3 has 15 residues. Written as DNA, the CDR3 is TGCGCCAGCAGCGCGGGACTAGCGGGACCTTACGAGCAGTACTTC. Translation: CASSAGLAGPYEQYF.

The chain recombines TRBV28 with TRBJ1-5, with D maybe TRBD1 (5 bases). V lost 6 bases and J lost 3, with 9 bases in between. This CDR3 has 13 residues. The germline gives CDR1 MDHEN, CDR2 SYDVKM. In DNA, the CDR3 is TGTGCCAGCAGGGACATCGTCAATCAGCCCCAGCATTTT. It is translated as CASRDIVNQPQHF.

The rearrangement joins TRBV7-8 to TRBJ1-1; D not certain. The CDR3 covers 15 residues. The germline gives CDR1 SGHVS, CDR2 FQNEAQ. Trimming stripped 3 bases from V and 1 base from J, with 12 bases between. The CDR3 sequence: CASSLRQRRNTEAFF. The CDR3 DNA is TGTGCCAGCAGCTTGAGACAACGAAGGAACACTGAAGCTTTCTTT.

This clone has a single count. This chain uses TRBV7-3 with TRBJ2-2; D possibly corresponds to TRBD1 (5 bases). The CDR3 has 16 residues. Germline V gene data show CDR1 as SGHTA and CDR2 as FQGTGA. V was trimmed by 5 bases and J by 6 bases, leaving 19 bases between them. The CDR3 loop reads CASSPPGWKGPGELFF. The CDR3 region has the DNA TGTGCCAGCAGCCCCCCAGGCTGGAAGGGGCCCGGGGAGCTGTTTTTT. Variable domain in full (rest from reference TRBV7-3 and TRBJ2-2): GAGVSQTPSNKVTEKGKYVELRCDPISGHTALYWYRQSLGQGPEFLIYFQGTGAADDSGLPNDRFFAVRPEGSVSTLKIQRTERGDSAVYLCASSPPGWKGPGELFFGEGSRLTVL.

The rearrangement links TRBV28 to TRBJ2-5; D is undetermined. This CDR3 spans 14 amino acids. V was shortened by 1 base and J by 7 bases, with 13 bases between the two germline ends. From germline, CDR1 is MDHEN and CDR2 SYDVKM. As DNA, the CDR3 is TGTGCCAGCAGTTTATCGGCTAGTCTAGGGACCCAGTACTTC. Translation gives CASSLSASLGTQYF.

CDR3 residues: CASSLEGSLSTDTQYF. The CDR3 DNA is TGTGCCAGCAGCTTGGAGGGGTCCCTTAGCACAGATACGCAGTATTTT. The rearrangement uses TRBV5-4 and TRBJ2-3, with a possible D match to TRBD1 (5 bases). Trimming stripped 0 bases from V and 0 bases from J, with 11 bases between. CDR1 is SGHNT, CDR2 YYREEE, per germline (reference sequence). The CDR3 sequence is 16 residues long.

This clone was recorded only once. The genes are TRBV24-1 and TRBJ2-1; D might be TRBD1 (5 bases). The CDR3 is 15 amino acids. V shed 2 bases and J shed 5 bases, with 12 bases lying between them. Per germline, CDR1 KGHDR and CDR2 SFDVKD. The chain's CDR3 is CATSDSGQKDNEQFF. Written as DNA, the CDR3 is TGTGCCACCAGTGATTCAGGGCAGAAAGACAATGAGCAGTTCTTC.

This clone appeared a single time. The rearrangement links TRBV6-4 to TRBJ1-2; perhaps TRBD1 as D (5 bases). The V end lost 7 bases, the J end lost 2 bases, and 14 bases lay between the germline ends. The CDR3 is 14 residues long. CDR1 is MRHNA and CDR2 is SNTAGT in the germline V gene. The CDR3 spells CASTRGGSNYGYTF. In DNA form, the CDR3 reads TGTGCCAGCACCCGGGGGGGGTCCAACTATGGCTACACCTTC.

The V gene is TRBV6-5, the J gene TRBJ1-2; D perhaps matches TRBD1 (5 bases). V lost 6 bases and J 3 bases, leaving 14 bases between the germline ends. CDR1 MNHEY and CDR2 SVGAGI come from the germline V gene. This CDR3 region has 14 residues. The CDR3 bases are TGTGCCAGCAGGGCGCGTACAGGCTACTATGGCTACACCTTC. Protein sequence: CASRARTGYYGYTF.

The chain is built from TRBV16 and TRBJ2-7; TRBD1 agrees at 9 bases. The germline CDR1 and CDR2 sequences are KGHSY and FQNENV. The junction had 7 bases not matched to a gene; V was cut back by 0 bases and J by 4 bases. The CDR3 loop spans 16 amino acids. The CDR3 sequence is CASSQSSGTGLYEQYF. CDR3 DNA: TGTGCCAGCAGCCAATCCTCCGGGACAGGGTTATACGAGCAGTACTTC.

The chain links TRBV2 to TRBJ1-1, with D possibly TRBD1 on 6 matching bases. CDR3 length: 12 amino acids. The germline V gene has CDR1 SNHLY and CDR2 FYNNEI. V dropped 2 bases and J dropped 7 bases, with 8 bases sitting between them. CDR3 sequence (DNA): TGTGCCAGCAGTGAAAGGGGGGGTGAAGCTTTCTTT. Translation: CASSERGGEAFF.